The rows below give T cell receptor beta chains drawn from one sample of a study of CD8 T cells in ankylosing spondylitis. TCRdb re-derived calls from the 5' RACE reads in MiXCR, one entry per CDR3 protein. The sample shows 450,000 to 550,000 distinct CDR3 sequences, about 5.7% of them seen only once. Sequenced: blood, either unsorted or a sorted T cell fraction (not recorded which). Receptor source: a male donor with ankylosing spondylitis. Each CDR3 is given with its conserved first and last residue. The order of the fields is V gene, clone size, D gene, CDR3 length, J gene, CDR3 DNA, CDR3 protein. D genes are given only for firm matches. Clone size is shown for a subset of rows, as once, few, many or a class of expanded clone.

TRBV12-3/TRBV12-4	many	NA	13	TRBJ1-2	TGTGCCAGCAGTTTTAAGACAAGCTATGGCTACACCTTC	CASSFKTSYGYTF
TRBV7-2	many	TRBD2	14	TRBJ2-1	TGTGCCAGCAGCCCCGGACTAGCCAACAATGAGCAGTTCTTC	CASSPGLANNEQFF
TRBV28	many	TRBD2	16	TRBJ2-7	TGTGCCAGCAGCTACGAAGGACTAGCGGGAGGCGACGAGCAGTACTTC	CASSYEGLAGGDEQYF
TRBV28	NA	TRBD2	16	TRBJ2-7	TGTGCCAGCAGTTTAGGGAGCGGGAGAAAAAACGACGAGCAGTACTTC	CASSLGSGRKNDEQYF
TRBV5-6	few	NA	15	TRBJ2-2	TGTGCCAGCGGGTTAGCAGAATGGAACACCGGGGAGCTGTTTTTT	CASGLAEWNTGELFF
TRBV6-5	many	NA	14	TRBJ1-2	TGTGCCAGCAGTTTGTCGACACGAGACTATGGCTACACCTTC	CASSLSTRDYGYTF
TRBV4-3	many	TRBD2	15	TRBJ2-5	TGCGCCAGCAGCCAAGAATGGCGGGAGGAAGAGACCCAGTACTTC	CASSQEWREEETQYF
TRBV7-2	many	NA	14	TRBJ2-1	TGTGCCAGCAGCTTAGCGGGGGACTACAATGAGCAGTTCTTC	CASSLAGDYNEQFF
TRBV27	NA	TRBD2	14	TRBJ2-7	TGTGCCAGCAGTTATTTCTGGCTAGCGGGCGAGCAGTACTTC	CASSYFWLAGEQYF
TRBV20-1	NA	NA	15	TRBJ2-4	TGCAGTGCTAGATTGGGCAGGGGGGACAAAAACATTCAGTACTTC	CSARLGRGDKNIQYF
TRBV4-3	many	NA	13	TRBJ1-5	TGCGCCAGCAGCTACGGAACAAGGCAGCCCCAGCATTTT	CASSYGTRQPQHF
TRBV12-3/TRBV12-4	few	TRBD1	15	TRBJ2-1	TGTGCCAGCAGTTTCGCGGGACAGGGGGAAAGTGAGCAGTTCTTC	CASSFAGQGESEQFF
TRBV14	many	TRBD1	12	TRBJ2-5	TGTGCCAGTTCACAGGGGCGAGAGACCCAGTACTTC	CASSQGRETQYF
TRBV5-1	many	NA	14	TRBJ1-1	TGCGCCAGCAGCTTGTCAAACCAGAACACTGAAGCTTTCTTT	CASSLSNQNTEAFF
TRBV11-2	NA	NA	15	TRBJ1-5	TGTGCCAGCAGCCGAGGACGGTTTAGCAATCAGCCCCAGCATTTT	CASSRGRFSNQPQHF
TRBV29-1	many	NA	13	TRBJ1-1	TGCAGCGGGGCGGGACAATCAAACACTGAAGCTTTCTTT	CSGAGQSNTEAFF
TRBV20-1	many	NA	13	TRBJ1-1	TGCAGTGCTAGGCAGACAGGAAACACTGAAGCTTTCTTT	CSARQTGNTEAFF
TRBV20-1	many	NA	12	TRBJ1-2	TGCAGTGCTACTCAGGGGATTTATGGCTACACCTTC	CSATQGIYGYTF
TRBV7-9	few	NA	16	TRBJ2-3	TGTGCCAGCAGCTTAGGGGGGGCGCTGGGCACAGATACGCAGTATTTT	CASSLGGALGTDTQYF
TRBV20-1	many	NA	11	TRBJ2-1	TGCAGTGCTAGGGTGTACAATGAGCAGTTCTTC	CSARVYNEQFF
TRBV5-1	many	NA	15	TRBJ2-7	TGCGCCAGCAGCTTCGCAGCTTCCGGACCCTACGAGCAGTACTTC	CASSFAASGPYEQYF
TRBV9	many	NA	14	TRBJ2-7	TGTGCCAGCAACAAAGGGCAGGGCGCCTACGAGCAGTACTTC	CASNKGQGAYEQYF
TRBV20-1	many	NA	15	TRBJ2-4	TGCAGTGCTAGAGAAAACTGGTTGGGCAAAAACATTCAGTACTTC	CSARENWLGKNIQYF